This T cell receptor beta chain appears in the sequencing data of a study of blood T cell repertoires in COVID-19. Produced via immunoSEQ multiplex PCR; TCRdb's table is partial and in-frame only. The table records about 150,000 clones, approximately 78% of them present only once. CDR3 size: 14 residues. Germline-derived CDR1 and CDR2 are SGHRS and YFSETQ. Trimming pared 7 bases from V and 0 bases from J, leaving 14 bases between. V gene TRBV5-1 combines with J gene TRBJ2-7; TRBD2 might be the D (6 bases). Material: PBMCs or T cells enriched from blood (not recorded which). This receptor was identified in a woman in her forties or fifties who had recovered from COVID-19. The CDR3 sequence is CASAAEGSSYEQYV. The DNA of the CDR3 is TGCGCCAGCGCCGCGGAGGGAAGCTCCTACGAGCAGTACGTC.